Presented here are 10 T cell receptor beta chains from one specimen sequenced in a study of blood T cell repertoires in COVID-19. The assay was immunoSEQ multiplex PCR, and TCRdb's table has in-frame clones only and misses some. This repertoire shows 250,000 to 300,000 clones, 86% found once; its top ten account for roughly 4%. Sequenced input: peripheral blood. These receptors all stem from a man aged 18 to 30 with active or convalescent COVID-19.

The chain links TRBV7-3 to TRBJ1-2; 7 nucleotides match TRBD1. The CDR3 is 16 residues long. The germline gives CDR1 SGHTA, CDR2 FQGTGA. With V trimmed by 1 base and J by 6 bases, 11 bases remained unmatched. CDR3 residues: CASSLNAGTVPNGYTF. The CDR3 DNA reads as TGTGCCAGCAGCTTAAATGCCGGGACAGTCCCCAATGGCTACACCTTC.

The chain links TRBV5-1 to TRBJ2-2; 11 bases are shared with TRBD2. This CDR3 has 15 residues. Losses at the gene ends were 1 base for V and 6 bases for J; bases not matched to a gene: 2. Per germline, CDR1 SGHRS and CDR2 YFSETQ. The CDR3 protein is CASSLTSGSSGELFF. The CDR3 DNA follows: TGCGCCAGCAGCTTGACTAGCGGGAGTTCCGGGGAGCTGTTTTTT.

The chain links TRBV10-3 to TRBJ2-5, with 11 bases that match TRBD1. CDR1 and CDR2 (germline): ENHRY, SYGVKD. Trimming at V came to 8 bases and at J to 3 bases, leaving 8 bases not matched to a gene. The CDR3 is made up of 15 amino acids. In nucleotides, the CDR3 is TGTGCCATCCGTGGCGGGACAGGGGGAGAAGAGACCCAGTACTTC. It yields the protein CAIRGGTGGEETQYF.

The genes are TRBV2 and TRBJ2-5, with D perhaps TRBD2 (6 bases). V dropped 5 bases and J dropped 5 bases, with 12 bases sitting between them. The CDR3 is 13 residues long. Per germline, CDR1 SNHLY and CDR2 FYNNEI. The CDR3, as DNA: TGTGCCAGCAGTAAGGTGGCGGGGGAGACCCAGTACTTC. Translated, it gives CASSKVAGETQYF.

This chain uses TRBV5-6 with TRBJ2-3, with TRBD2 matching 7 bases. Germline V lookup: CDR1 SGHDT, CDR2 YYEEEE. The CDR3 is made up of 17 amino acids. V was pared by 4 bases and J by 5 bases, with 16 bases of the junction left unmatched. In DNA, the CDR3 is TGTGCCAGCAGCCTCGAAGGGGAGGGGCCCGAAGTAGATACGCAGTATTTT. This codes for CASSLEGEGPEVDTQYF.

This clone was seen at least ten times. The genes are TRBV7-8 and TRBJ1-3; 8 bases line up with TRBD1. CDR1 and CDR2 from the germline V gene are SGHVS and FQNEAQ. The CDR3 totals 15 residues. V lost 1 base, J lost 4 bases, and 3 bases stayed unmatched. The CDR3: CASSLGTGIGNTIYF. The CDR3 DNA is TGTGCCAGCAGCTTAGGGACAGGGATCGGAAACACCATATATTTT.

V usage is TRBV9 and J usage is TRBJ2-5; 9 positions agree with TRBD1. V shed 4 bases, J shed 5 bases, and the junction held 9 bases outside the gene matches. The germline gives CDR1 SGDLS, CDR2 YYNGEE. This CDR3 is 15 amino acids long. The CDR3 DNA reads as TGTGCCAGCAGCACCCTGGACAGGGGAGGGGAGACCCAGTACTTC. Protein: CASSTLDRGGETQYF.

V is TRBV21-1 and J is TRBJ2-2; the table names TRBD2, a call not compared with the DNA. TRBV21-1 is reported as a pseudogene. The CDR3 extends over 15 amino acids. DNA of the CDR3: TGTGCCAGCAGCAACGGGTTATCGATCACCGGGGAGCTGTTTTTT. Protein sequence: CASSNGLSITGELFF.

This sequence joins TRBV4-2 and TRBJ2-3; 8 positions match TRBD2. The CDR3 has 18 amino acids. Germline assignment: CDR1 LGHNA and CDR2 YNFKEQ. J lost 2 bases, V lost 0 bases, and 10 bases had no gene match. The CDR3 reads CASSQEPSRGGVTDTQYF. CDR3 in DNA: TGTGCCAGCAGCCAAGAGCCTTCACGGGGGGGGGTCACAGATACGCAGTATTTT.

This sequence joins TRBV12-5 and TRBJ1-5; the match to TRBD1 covers 8 bases. This CDR3 is 15 amino acids long. V shed 2 bases and J 3 bases; nucleotides not matched to a gene: 3. Per the germline V gene, CDR1 is LGHNT and CDR2 is FRNRAP. The CDR3 DNA reads as TGTGCTAGTGGTTTGCAGGGGGCCAACAATCAGCCCCAGCATTTT. The encoded protein is CASGLQGANNQPQHF.